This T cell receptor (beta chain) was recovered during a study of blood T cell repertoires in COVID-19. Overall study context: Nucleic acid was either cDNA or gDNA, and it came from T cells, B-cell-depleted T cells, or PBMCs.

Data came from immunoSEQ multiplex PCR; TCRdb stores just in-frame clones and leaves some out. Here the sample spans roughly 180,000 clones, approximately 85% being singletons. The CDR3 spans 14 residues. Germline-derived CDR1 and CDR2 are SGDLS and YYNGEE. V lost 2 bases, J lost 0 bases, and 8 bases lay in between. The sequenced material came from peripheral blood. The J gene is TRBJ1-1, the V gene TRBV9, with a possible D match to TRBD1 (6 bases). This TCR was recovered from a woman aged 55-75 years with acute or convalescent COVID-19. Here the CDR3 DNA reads TGTGCCAGCAGCGTTACAGGGATGAACACTGAAGCTTTCTTT. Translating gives CASSVTGMNTEAFF.